This passage covers 10 T cell receptor beta chains from one sample sequenced in a study of T-cell memory formation after mild COVID-19. TCRdb called the 5' RACE reads again in MiXCR, with one record for every CDR3 protein. The sample comprises a few hundred thousand distinct CDR3 sequences, 28% of which are singletons, and less than 15% rests with the top ten. The sequencing input was PBMCs or a T cell subset sorted from them (not recorded which). These receptors were obtained from an adult woman who had mild COVID-19 (a few samples of this study predate the infection). Cell type and time point are not known.

This clonotype was observed at least ten times. The chain couples TRBV7-9 to TRBJ1-1, with no clear D. Germline CDR1 SEHNR, CDR2 FQNEAQ (reference sequence). The CDR3 covers 12 residues. The V end was cut by 2 bases, the J end by 0 bases, with 1 base between. CDR3 loop: CASSLMNTEAFF. The CDR3 nucleotides read TGTGCCAGCAGCTTAATGAACACTGAAGCTTTCTTT.

The gene calls are TRBV20-1 and TRBJ2-3, with 11 positions matching TRBD2. Germline values: CDR1 DFQATT, CDR2 SNEGSKA (reference sequence). Trimming took 3 bases from V and 5 from J; bases not matched to a gene: 10. The CDR3 has 16 residues. The CDR3 loop is CSASLNSGGVGDTQYF. CDR3 nucleotide sequence: TGCAGTGCTAGCCTAAATAGCGGGGGGGTAGGAGATACGCAGTATTTT.

This clonotype was detected only a few times. The gene calls are TRBV7-8 and TRBJ2-5; 9 bases map to TRBD1. V lost 5 bases, J lost 4 bases, and 5 bases stayed unmatched. Germline V gene sequence: CDR1 SGHVS, CDR2 FQNEAQ. The CDR3 is made up of 14 amino acids. CDR3: CASSLRTGAETQYF. The CDR3 DNA reads as TGTGCCAGCAGCCTTAGGACAGGGGCAGAGACCCAGTACTTC.

This clonotype has more than one count but fewer than ten. V is TRBV6-5 and J is TRBJ1-1; D may be TRBD1 (6 bases). CDR1 MNHEY and CDR2 SVGAGI come from the germline V gene. This CDR3 has 13 residues. The ends were cut back, 5 bases at V and 5 bases at J, with 12 bases in the middle. This CDR3 reads CASSGGVRTEAFF. For the CDR3, the DNA is TGTGCCAGCAGTGGGGGCGTTAGGACTGAAGCTTTCTTT.

The chain recombines TRBV7-9 with TRBJ1-5; maybe TRBD1 (5 bases). The CDR3 contains 15 residues. Trimming removed 5 bases at V and 10 bases at J, with 21 bases between. Germline V CDR1 and CDR2: SEHNR, FQNEAQ (reference sequence). CDR3 sequence (DNA): TGTGCCAGCAGCAGGACAAAAGGGCCTGTGGAACCCCAGCATTTT. Its translation: CASSRTKGPVEPQHF. The full variable domain, completed using reference TRBV7-9 and TRBJ1-5, is DTGVSQNPRHKITKRGQNVTFRCDPISEHNRLYWYRQTLGQGPEFLTYFQNEAQLEKSRLLSDRFSAERPKGSFSTLEIQRTEQGDSAMYLCASSRTKGPVEPQHFGDGTRLSIL.

The rearrangement links TRBV12-3 or TRBV12-4 to TRBJ1-4; no firm D call. Trimming took 3 bases from V and 4 from J, leaving 9 bases between them. This CDR3 contains 14 residues. In nucleotides, the CDR3 is TGTGCCAGCAGTTTGTTACCTTTTAATGAAAAACTGTTTTTT. Translating gives CASSLLPFNEKLFF.

This clonotype was counted only a few times. The J gene is TRBJ2-7, the V gene TRBV7-6; TRBD1 matches at 8 bases. J was trimmed by 5 bases and V by 4 bases; bases with no gene match: 10. This CDR3 contains 15 residues. Germline CDR1 and CDR2: SGHVS and FNYEAQ. The CDR3 here is CASSSGGQGGDEQYF. CDR3 nucleotide sequence: TGTGCCAGCAGCTCCGGCGGACAGGGAGGCGACGAGCAGTACTTC.

The genes are TRBV12-3 or TRBV12-4 and TRBJ2-7; D may correspond to TRBD1 or TRBD2 (6 bases each). Trimming shortened V by 2 bases and J by 5 bases, and 19 bases separated the two germline ends. CDR3 size: 16 residues. The CDR3 coding sequence is TGTGCCAGCAGTTTACAAAGGGGGGACTCTAATAACGAGCAGTACTTC. This sequence encodes CASSLQRGDSNNEQYF.

Only a few counts were recorded for this clonotype. The rearrangement links TRBV5-1 to TRBJ2-5; D possibly corresponds to TRBD1 (6 bases). Germline CDR1 and CDR2: SGHRS and YFSETQ. The CDR3 is 14 amino acids. The V and J ends lost 3 bases and 1 base respectively, with 10 bases between them. CDR3 residues: CASSYGQLQETQYF. The CDR3 DNA is TGCGCCAGCAGCTACGGACAGCTCCAAGAGACCCAGTACTTC.

This chain links TRBV6-2 or TRBV6-3 with TRBJ2-5, with a possible D match to TRBD1 (5 bases). The CDR3 covers 15 residues. Deletions cut 2 bases from V and 3 bases from J, with 13 bases between. Germline CDR1 is MNHEY and CDR2 is SVGEGT. The CDR3 bases are TGTGCCAGCAGTTACCTGACAGTAGGGAAAGAGACCCAGTACTTC. Protein: CASSYLTVGKETQYF.